These T cell receptor beta chains were read from a single sample in a study of control samples from healthy donors and cancer patients. Clones were read by immunoSEQ multiplex PCR, and TCRdb kept only the in-frame ones, dropping some. The sample has about 120,000 clones, roughly 90% seen once. The sample consisted of blood. The receptors here all came from a man aged 50 or older in good health. Both conserved end residues are part of each CDR3. D genes are given only for firm matches. Some rows have no size entry. The others give once, few or many, or a class for an expanded clone.

TGTGCCAGCACCCTGGGAGGCTACGAGCAGTACTTC	CASTLGGYEQYF	TRBJ2-7	TRBV11-1	NA	NA
TGTGCCAGCAGTCCCTCCGGGACGCCTTCTAGCACAGATACGCAGTATTTT	CASSPSGTPSSTDTQYF	TRBJ2-3	TRBV6-6	NA	NA
TGTGCCAGTAAGCGCAGGGATATACTTAACTATGGCTACACCTTC	CASKRRDILNYGYTF	TRBJ1-2	TRBV19	NA	NA
TGTGCCAGCAGCTTGGGGGGGCGTTATGGCTACACCTTC	CASSLGGRYGYTF	TRBJ1-2	TRBV11-2	NA	NA
TGTGCCAGCAGCTTGGGCTCCCAGGGAAATAGCAATCAGCCCCAGCATTTT	CASSLGSQGNSNQPQHF	TRBJ1-5	TRBV5-5	NA	NA
TGCGCCAGCAGCTTGGTAGGGAACTATGGCTACACCTTC	CASSLVGNYGYTF	TRBJ1-2	TRBV5-1	NA	few
TGTGCCAGCAGTCCTGGGACAGGTTTCACCTACGAGCAGTACTTC	CASSPGTGFTYEQYF	TRBJ2-7	TRBV27	TRBD1	NA
TGTGCCAGCAGCGCCGTTAACTATGGCTACACCTTC	CASSAVNYGYTF	TRBJ1-2	TRBV7-9	NA	NA
TGCAGCGTTGTTCGGGGGGCCATGAACAATGAGCAGTTCTTC	CSVVRGAMNNEQFF	TRBJ2-1	TRBV29-1	NA	once
TGTGCCAGCAGCAAAAATAGAGGCGGGGGGGCCTTCTACGAGCAGTACTTC	CASSKNRGGGAFYEQYF	TRBJ2-7	TRBV21-1	NA	NA
TGTGCCAGCAGCGGCACAGGGGGTCCGACGAACACTGAAGCTTTCTTT	CASSGTGGPTNTEAFF	TRBJ1-1	TRBV5-7	TRBD1	NA